The 24 T cell receptor beta chains reported below all come from one sample, sequenced in a study of blood T cell repertoires in COVID-19. Produced via immunoSEQ multiplex PCR; TCRdb's table is partial and in-frame only. The profile shows roughly 210,000 clones, about 85% of them singletons. Sequenced sample: peripheral blood. Every receptor here comes from a woman aged 80 or over with COVID-19, enrolled during active disease.

This chain links TRBV20-1 with TRBJ1-2; the D is unclear. This CDR3 is built from 11 residues. The V gene's germline CDR1 is DFQATT and CDR2 SNEGSKA (reference sequence). The germline V and J ends were trimmed by 3 bases and 8 bases, with 10 bases remaining between them. CDR3 protein: CSASPGIGYTF. The CDR3 bases are TGCAGTGCTAGCCCGGGGATCGGCTACACCTTC.

Only a few counts were recorded for this clone. The J gene is TRBJ1-1, the V gene TRBV19, with D possibly matching TRBD1 (6 bases). The CDR3 runs 14 residues. Trimming pared 4 bases from V and 1 base from J, leaving 10 bases between. Germline V gene data show CDR1 as LNHDA and CDR2 as SQIVND (reference sequence). CDR3 sequence reads: CASSTMDRNTEAFF. CDR3 sequence (DNA): TGTGCCAGTAGTACGATGGACAGGAACACTGAAGCTTTCTTT.

J is TRBJ2-2 and V is TRBV20-1, with a weak D call TRBD1 (5 bases). This CDR3 has 15 residues. Germline CDR1 DFQATT, CDR2 SNEGSKA (reference sequence). Trimming took 3 bases from V and 4 from J, leaving 15 bases between them. The CDR3 loop reads CSASRGKQSTGELFF. CDR3 sequence (DNA): TGCAGTGCTAGTAGGGGCAAACAGTCCACCGGGGAGCTGTTTTTT.

The chain combines TRBV19 with TRBJ2-1; 10 positions agree with TRBD2. The CDR3 length is 16 residues. The ends lost 7 bases at V and 7 bases at J; junction bases unmatched: 13. The germline gives CDR1 LNHDA, CDR2 SQIVND (reference sequence). CDR3: CASTKRGGLGGNEQFF. DNA for the CDR3: TGTGCCAGTACAAAGCGGGGGGGCCTAGGTGGAAATGAGCAGTTCTTC.

V is TRBV6-5 and J is TRBJ2-5; TRBD2 might be the D (6 bases). Germline CDR1 MNHEY, CDR2 SVGAGI. The germline V and J ends were trimmed by 3 bases and 1 base, with 12 bases remaining between them. The CDR3 covers 15 residues. The CDR3 spells CASSYLGAGQETQYF. As DNA, the CDR3 is TGTGCCAGCAGTTATCTAGGAGCGGGCCAAGAGACCCAGTACTTC.

The chain has TRBV28 and TRBJ2-3; 7 bases line up with TRBD2. V lost 5 bases to trimming and J lost 2 bases; unmatched junction nucleotides: 10. The length of the CDR3 is 16 residues. The germline CDR1 and CDR2 sequences are MDHEN and SYDVKM. For the CDR3, the DNA is TGTGCCAGCAGTCCAGCGCTAGCGGACAACACAGATACGCAGTATTTT. The encoded protein is CASSPALADNTDTQYF. The whole variable domain, remainder taken from reference TRBV28 and TRBJ2-3, is DVKVTQSSRYLVKRTGEKVFLECVQDMDHENMFWYRQDPGLGLRLIYFSYDVKMKEKGDIPEGYSVSREKKERFSLILESASTNQTSMYLCASSPALADNTDTQYFGPGTRLTVL.

For this clone: Additional DNA sequences in this sample encode the identical CDR3. The V gene is TRBV11-2, the J gene TRBJ1-5, with TRBD1 matching 7 bases. V lost 5 bases and J lost 7; bases outside the gene matches: 8. The V gene's germline CDR1 is SGHAT and CDR2 FQNNGV. The CDR3 runs to 14 residues. The CDR3 reads CASSLDRVGQPQHF. The CDR3, as DNA: TGTGCCAGCAGCCTCGACAGGGTAGGACAGCCCCAGCATTTT.

The V call is TRBV27, the J call TRBJ2-7, with 12 positions matching TRBD2. The germline V gene has CDR1 MNHEY and CDR2 SMNVEV (reference sequence). The CDR3 has 15 residues. Trimming at V came to 5 bases and at J to 1 base, leaving 3 bases not matched to a gene. The CDR3 sequence: CASSVTSGGSYEQYV. Written as DNA, the CDR3 is TGTGCCAGCAGTGTGACTAGCGGGGGTTCCTACGAGCAGTACGTC.

The V gene is TRBV19, the J gene TRBJ2-5; the D is unclear. The CDR3 length is 12 residues. Looked up from germline, CDR1 is LNHDA and CDR2 is SQIVND (reference sequence). Trimming took off 6 bases at V and 5 bases at J, with 10 bases between the two ends. The CDR3: CASSTQKETQYF. Written as DNA, the CDR3 is TGTGCCAGTAGCACCCAGAAGGAGACCCAGTACTTC.

J is TRBJ2-3 and V is TRBV20-1, with TRBD2 identical over 7 bases. The CDR3 sequence is 15 residues long. Looked up from germline, CDR1 is DFQATT and CDR2 is SNEGSKA (reference sequence). With 3 bases clipped from V and 2 bases from J, the junction kept 8 bases outside the gene matches. The CDR3 loop reads CSASRPSGVTDTQYF. The CDR3 nucleotides are TGCAGTGCTAGTAGGCCTAGCGGAGTCACAGATACGCAGTATTTT.

The chain couples TRBV5-1 to TRBJ2-1; the D gene is possibly TRBD2 (6 bases). V was shortened by 4 bases and J by 3 bases, with 14 bases between the two germline ends. Per the germline V gene, CDR1 is SGHRS and CDR2 is YFSETQ. This CDR3 spans 15 amino acids. CDR3: CASSAGSAYYNEQFF. The CDR3 DNA reads as TGCGCCAGCAGCGCGGGATCGGCATACTACAATGAGCAGTTCTTC. Full variable domain (rest looked up from reference TRBV5-1 and TRBJ2-1): KAGVTQTPRYLIKTRGQQVTLSCSPISGHRSVSWYQQTPGQGLQFLFEYFSETQRNKGNFPGRFSGRQFSNSRSEMNVSTLELGDSALYLCASSAGSAYYNEQFFGPGTRLTVL.

This chain links TRBV18 with TRBJ1-1; tentatively, D is TRBD1 (6 bases). The germline V gene encodes CDR1 KGHSH and CDR2 LQKENI. The germline V and J ends were trimmed by 2 bases and 1 base, with 14 bases remaining between them. This CDR3 contains 16 residues. The DNA for the CDR3 is TGTGCCAGCTCACCATTGGGGGCCGGTGGGAACACTGAAGCTTTCTTT. Its protein is CASSPLGAGGNTEAFF.

The chain carries TRBV5-1 and TRBJ2-3; TRBD1 matches 7 bases. Unmatched junction bases numbered 4, after V lost 1 base and J lost 2 bases. CDR1 and CDR2 from the germline V gene are SGHRS and YFSETQ. CDR3 length: 15 amino acids. The CDR3 reads CASSLIGTATDTQYF. The CDR3 nucleotides are TGCGCCAGCAGCTTGATAGGGACAGCCACAGATACGCAGTATTTT. Looking up the rest from reference TRBV5-1 and TRBJ2-3 gives the full variable domain: KAGVTQTPRYLIKTRGQQVTLSCSPISGHRSVSWYQQTPGQGLQFLFEYFSETQRNKGNFPGRFSGRQFSNSRSEMNVSTLELGDSALYLCASSLIGTATDTQYFGPGTRLTVL.

The chain couples TRBV5-6 to TRBJ2-7; 9 bases are a match to TRBD1. J gave up 4 bases and V 2 bases, and 4 bases lay outside the gene matches. CDR3 length: 14 residues. Germline V gene sequence: CDR1 SGHDT, CDR2 YYEEEE. CDR3 loop: CASSLWDREYEQYF. The CDR3 region has the DNA TGTGCCAGCAGCTTATGGGACAGGGAATACGAGCAGTACTTC. Together with reference TRBV5-6 and TRBJ2-7, the CDR3 gives the full variable domain: DAGVTQSPTHLIKTRGQQVTLRCSPKSGHDTVSWYQQALGQGPQFIFQYYEEEERQRGNFPDRFSGHQFPNYSSELNVNALLLGDSALYLCASSLWDREYEQYFGPGTRLTVT.

The genes are TRBV18 and TRBJ1-1, with D maybe TRBD1 (5 bases). This CDR3 is 15 amino acids long. Trimming removed 3 bases from V and 0 bases from J, with 11 bases in between. The germline V gene encodes CDR1 KGHSH and CDR2 LQKENI. The CDR3 spells CASSPGADMNTEAFF. DNA for the CDR3: TGTGCCAGCTCACCTGGGGCGGATATGAACACTGAAGCTTTCTTT.

J is TRBJ2-2 and V is TRBV2; D possibly corresponds to TRBD1 (6 bases). From germline, CDR1 is SNHLY and CDR2 FYNNEI. This CDR3 comprises 14 residues. V was pared by 9 bases and J by 0 bases, with 11 bases between. CDR3 amino acids: CASLWTANTGELFF. As DNA, the CDR3 is TGTGCCAGTCTATGGACAGCGAACACCGGGGAGCTGTTTTTT.

The chain recombines TRBV4-2 with TRBJ2-3; TRBD2 matches at 8 bases. The V gene's germline CDR1 is LGHNA and CDR2 YNFKEQ. J was trimmed by 0 bases and V by 5 bases; bases with no gene match: 10. The CDR3 extends over 17 amino acids. CDR3 region: CASSTRGGTSSTDTQYF. The CDR3 DNA sequence: TGTGCCAGCAGCACCCGGGGGGGAACTTCTAGCACAGATACGCAGTATTTT.

V gene TRBV6-1 combines with J gene TRBJ1-3, with D maybe TRBD1 (5 bases). CDR1 and CDR2 (germline): MNHNS, SASEGT. This CDR3 has 13 amino acids. Trimming took 3 bases from V and 9 from J, leaving 12 bases between them. CDR3 sequence reads: CASSDRGGGTIYF. The CDR3 region has the DNA TGTGCCAGCAGTGACCGGGGGGGAGGCACCATATATTTT.

The CDR3 DNA sequence: TGCGCCAGCAGCCAAACGGGGGAGCAAGAGACCCAGTACTTC. Encoded protein: CASSQTGEQETQYF. V and J are TRBV4-3 and TRBJ2-5; perhaps TRBD2 as D (6 bases). The CDR3 is 14 residues long. Germline V gives CDR1 LGHNA, CDR2 YSLEER. V gave up 2 bases and J gave up 2 bases, with 9 bases separating them.

This clone was seen at least ten times. V usage is TRBV7-9 and J usage is TRBJ2-3; D perhaps matches TRBD1 (6 bases). In germline, CDR1 is SEHNR, CDR2 FQNEAQ (reference sequence). This CDR3 spans 15 amino acids. With 8 bases removed from V and 6 bases from J, the gap between germline ends came to 21 bases. CDR3 in DNA: TGTGCCAGCCTGGAAAGACAGGCCCTACGGGATACGCAGTATTTT. This gives the protein CASLERQALRDTQYF.

The chain recombines TRBV3-1 (or the pseudogene TRBV3-2) with TRBJ1-1; no definite D call. The CDR3 consists of 12 residues. V lost 6 bases, J lost 4 bases, and 9 bases lay in between. Germline lookup yields CDR1 LGHDT and CDR2 YNNKEL (reference sequence). The CDR3 is CASRLEGTEAFF. CDR3 in DNA: TGTGCCAGCAGATTGGAGGGCACTGAAGCTTTCTTT.

The CDR3 is CASSQGLRGNEKLFF. CDR3 DNA: TGTGCCAGCTCACAGGGATTGAGAGGGAATGAAAAACTGTTTTTT. The J gene is TRBJ1-4, the V gene TRBV18; no clear D. Trimming left V 4 bases short and J 5 bases short, with 14 bases between. The CDR3 contains 15 residues. Looked up from germline, CDR1 is KGHSH and CDR2 is LQKENI.

This clone was observed once. The V call is TRBV7-2, the J call TRBJ2-7, with a tentative D call TRBD2 (6 bases). Germline CDR1 reads SGHTA; CDR2 reads FQGNSA. The CDR3 runs 13 residues. Deletions cut 4 bases from V and 2 bases from J, with 9 bases between. The CDR3 is CASSSGLTYEQYF. CDR3 in DNA: TGTGCCAGCAGCTCGGGACTTACCTACGAGCAGTACTTC.

CDR3 in amino acids: CASSGLDTQYF. CDR3 coding DNA: TGTGCCAGCTCCGGGTTGGATACGCAGTATTTT. V is TRBV2 and J is TRBJ2-3; D is unclear. The germline CDR1 and CDR2 sequences are SNHLY and FYNNEI. The CDR3 totals 11 residues. Trimming removed 8 bases at V and 6 bases at J, with 9 bases between.